Each of the 7 T cell receptor beta chains below was sequenced from the same sample in a study of T cell responses to AZD1222 COVID-19 vaccine. The data were produced by immunoSEQ multiplex PCR, yet TCRdb's version contains in-frame clones alone and is incomplete. The table shows around 180,000 clones, with approximately 92% occurring only once. Sample: peripheral blood, taken on day 0 of AZD1222 vaccination. These receptors were collected from an adult in good health.

The chain recombines TRBV7-8 with TRBJ2-2; D uncertain. The V gene lost 5 bases and the J gene lost 4 bases, with 17 bases spanning the gap. The CDR3 length is 16 residues. Germline lookup yields CDR1 SGHVS and CDR2 FQNEAQ. CDR3 residues: CASSPPERFFTGELFF. CDR3 DNA: TGTGCCAGCAGCCCCCCGGAGAGATTCTTCACCGGGGAGCTGTTTTTT.

The V and J genes are TRBV2 and TRBJ2-2; perhaps D is TRBD1 or TRBD2 (5 bases each). Looked up from germline, CDR1 is SNHLY and CDR2 is FYNNEI. The V gene lost 4 bases and the J gene lost 9 bases, with 18 bases spanning the gap. The CDR3 has 15 amino acids. The DNA for the CDR3 is TGTGCCAGCAGTGGTACCGGGACCGGCCACCGGGAGCTGTTTTTT. It codes for CASSGTGTGHRELFF.

This rearrangement joins TRBV6-2 or TRBV6-3 to TRBJ1-1, with 8 positions matching TRBD1. The CDR3 length is 15 residues. From germline, CDR1 is MNHEY and CDR2 SVGEGT. V trimming: 0 bases; J trimming: 1 base; junction bases outside the gene matches: 1. The CDR3 DNA reads as TGTGCCAGCAGTTACTCCGGGACAGGGAACACTGAAGCTTTCTTT. Translation: CASSYSGTGNTEAFF.

The chain employs TRBV27 and TRBJ2-2, with D tentatively TRBD1 or TRBD2 (5 bases each). Germline CDR1 MNHEY, CDR2 SMNVEV (reference sequence). The CDR3 is 15 amino acids. V lost 2 bases to trimming and J lost 7 bases, with 14 bases between them. CDR3 sequence reads: CASSLRGRQVGELFF. Written as DNA, the CDR3 is TGTGCCAGCAGTTTACGGGGACGGCAGGTCGGGGAGCTGTTTTTT.

The chain carries TRBV18 and TRBJ2-2, with D maybe TRBD1 (5 bases). The CDR3 is 15 residues long. Per the germline V gene, CDR1 is KGHSH and CDR2 is LQKENI. V was pared by 1 base and J by 2 bases, with 8 bases between. Written as DNA, the CDR3 is TGTGCCAGCTCACCACGGACATCAAACACCGGGGAGCTGTTTTTT. Translation: CASSPRTSNTGELFF.

This clone was found once. This chain connects TRBV2 to TRBJ1-2, with 8 bases that match TRBD1. This CDR3 has 16 amino acids. V lost 5 bases and J lost 6; bases outside the gene matches: 14. Germline assignment: CDR1 SNHLY and CDR2 FYNNEI. CDR3 sequence (DNA): TGTGCCAGCAGTCATGAGCTAGGACAGGGAAGAAATGGCTACACCTTC. The encoded protein is CASSHELGQGRNGYTF.

This clone was picked up one time. This chain uses TRBV2 with TRBJ2-5, with TRBD1 identical over 10 bases. The V gene's germline CDR1 is SNHLY and CDR2 FYNNEI. This CDR3 region has 15 residues. The junction had 9 bases not matched to a gene; V was cut back by 6 bases and J by 5 bases. The CDR3 nucleotides read TGTGCCAGCAGACCTAGACAGGGGGCTCGGGAGACCCAGTACTTC. This encodes CASRPRQGARETQYF.